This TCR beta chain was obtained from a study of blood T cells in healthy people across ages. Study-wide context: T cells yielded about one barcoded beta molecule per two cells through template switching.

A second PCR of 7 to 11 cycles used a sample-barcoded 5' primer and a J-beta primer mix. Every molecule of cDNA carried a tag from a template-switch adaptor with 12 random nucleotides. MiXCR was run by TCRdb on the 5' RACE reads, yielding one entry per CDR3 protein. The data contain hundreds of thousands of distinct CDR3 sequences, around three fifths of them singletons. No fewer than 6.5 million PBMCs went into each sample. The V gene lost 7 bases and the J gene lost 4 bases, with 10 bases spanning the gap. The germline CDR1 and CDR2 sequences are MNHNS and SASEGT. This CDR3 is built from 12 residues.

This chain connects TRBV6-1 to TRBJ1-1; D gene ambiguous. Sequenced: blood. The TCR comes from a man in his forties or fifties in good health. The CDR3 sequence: CASNWGSTEAFF. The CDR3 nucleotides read TGTGCCAGCAACTGGGGAAGCACTGAAGCTTTCTTT.